The 11 T cell receptor beta chains presented below share a single source sample, sequenced in a study of spatial heterogeneity in lung cancer. Time point described: sample taken at primary tumor resection. Whole RNA came from tumor, nontumor lung or frozen PBMC and was sequenced without being sorted. TCRdb re-called the 5' RACE reads with MiXCR, one entry per CDR3 protein. The data contain around 26,000 distinct CDR3 sequences, roughly 6.9% of them singletons. The sequencing used PBMCs, collected at surgery. These receptor sequences come from a male donor with early-stage non-small cell lung cancer.

The V call is TRBV12-3 or TRBV12-4, the J call TRBJ2-2, with TRBD2 matching over 10 bases. The CDR3 runs 16 residues. Losses at the gene ends were 4 bases for V and 4 bases for J; bases not matched to a gene: 6. CDR3 nucleotides: TGTGCCAGCAGTTCACCGGGACTAGCGCCCACCGGGGAGCTGTTTTTT. Residues: CASSSPGLAPTGELFF.

This clonotype was recorded at least ten times. It is unclear where the CDR3 begins or ends on the DNA, so no DNA is shown, and the CDR3 is as TCRdb lists it. The rearrangement links TRBV28 to TRBJ1-1. The length of the CDR3 is 11 amino acids, counting both ends. The germline V gene encodes CDR1 MDHEN and CDR2 SYDVKM. CDR3 region: CASSSTLGAFF.

The chain is built from TRBV18 and TRBJ1-6; tentative D call: TRBD1 (5 bases). This CDR3 contains 15 residues. Germline values: CDR1 KGHSH, CDR2 LQKENI. Trimming took off 2 bases at V and 6 bases at J, with 11 bases between the two ends. In DNA form, the CDR3 reads TGTGCCAGCTCACCAGGGGACGGTATTAATTCACCCCTCCACTTT. Its translation: CASSPGDGINSPLHF.

The chain links TRBV20-1 to TRBJ1-2, with 8 bases identical to TRBD1. V lost 3 bases and J lost 4; bases outside the gene matches: 4. CDR1 is DFQATT and CDR2 is SNEGSKA in the germline V gene (reference sequence). The CDR3 spans 13 residues. The CDR3 here is CSARGQASYGYTF. In nucleotides, the CDR3 is TGCAGTGCTAGGGGACAGGCCAGCTATGGCTACACCTTC.

This clonotype appeared many times. This chain uses TRBV27 with TRBJ2-2; D may be TRBD1 (6 bases). V was trimmed by 4 bases and J by 0 bases, leaving 9 bases between them. The CDR3 runs 15 residues. The germline V gene has CDR1 MNHEY and CDR2 SMNVEV (reference sequence). Written as DNA, the CDR3 is TGTGCCAGCAGTTCGGACAGTGCGAACACCGGGGAGCTGTTTTTT. This gives the protein CASSSDSANTGELFF.

This clonotype was observed many times. CDR3 sequence reads: CSARELGGSRASGAFF. The CDR3 DNA follows: TGCAGTGCTAGAGAGCTGGGAGGTAGCAGGGCGTCGGGAGCTTTCTTT. The rearrangement uses TRBV20-1 and TRBJ1-1, with D maybe TRBD1 (5 bases). The CDR3 runs 16 residues. Trimming removed 0 bases at V and 10 bases at J, with 24 bases between. In germline, CDR1 is DFQATT, CDR2 SNEGSKA (reference sequence).

This clonotype appeared many times. The rearrangement uses TRBV20-1 and TRBJ2-1; 9 positions match TRBD2. The V gene end was trimmed by 3 bases and the J gene end by 6 bases; junction bases not matched to a gene: 9. CDR1 is DFQATT, CDR2 SNEGSKA, per germline (reference sequence). The CDR3 covers 15 residues. The CDR3 loop is CSARGPGLALNEQFF. CDR3 bases: TGCAGTGCTAGGGGACCGGGACTAGCACTCAATGAGCAGTTCTTC.

This clonotype was counted a few times. The chain uses TRBV6-1 and TRBJ2-1, with 13 bases aligning to TRBD2. The J segment lost 8 bases and the V segment lost 7 bases, leaving 11 bases of the junction unmatched. CDR1 is MNHNS, CDR2 SASEGT, per germline. The CDR3 is 16 residues long. The CDR3 loop reads CASTNRTSGSGDEQFF. CDR3 nucleotides: TGTGCCAGCACCAATCGGACTAGCGGGAGCGGGGATGAGCAGTTCTTC.

This clonotype has a handful of counts. J is TRBJ2-5 and V is TRBV20-1; D gene ambiguous. The germline V gene encodes CDR1 DFQATT and CDR2 SNEGSKA (reference sequence). Trimming cost V 3 bases and J 4 bases, with 6 bases left between them. The CDR3 loop spans 11 amino acids. The chain's CDR3 is CSASFGETQYF. CDR3 coding DNA: TGCAGTGCTAGTTTTGGAGAGACCCAGTACTTC.

V is TRBV7-8 and J is TRBJ2-3; TRBD2 aligns across 12 bases. This CDR3 region has 16 residues. The V gene end was trimmed by 0 bases and the J gene end by 4 bases; junction bases not matched to a gene: 2. Germline lookup yields CDR1 SGHVS and CDR2 FQNEAQ. CDR3 sequence (DNA): TGTGCCAGCAGCTTAGCGACTAGCGGGGGACCAGATACGCAGTATTTT. The encoded protein is CASSLATSGGPDTQYF.

This clonotype was seen a few times. The rearrangement joins TRBV29-1 to TRBJ1-1; D is uncertain. Trimming shortened V by 6 bases and J by 4 bases, and 12 bases separated the two germline ends. CDR1 is SQVTM, CDR2 ANQGSEA, per germline. The CDR3 covers 12 residues. CDR3 bases: TGCAGCGTCGGGAAGTACGGCACTGAAGCTTTCTTT. Translating gives CSVGKYGTEAFF. Complete variable domain (other parts from reference TRBV29-1 and TRBJ1-1): SAVISQKPSRDICQRGTSLTIQCQVDSQVTMMFWYRQQPGQSLTLIATANQGSEATYESGFVIDKFPISRPNLTFSTLTVSNMSPEDSSIYLCSVGKYGTEAFFGQGTRLTVV.